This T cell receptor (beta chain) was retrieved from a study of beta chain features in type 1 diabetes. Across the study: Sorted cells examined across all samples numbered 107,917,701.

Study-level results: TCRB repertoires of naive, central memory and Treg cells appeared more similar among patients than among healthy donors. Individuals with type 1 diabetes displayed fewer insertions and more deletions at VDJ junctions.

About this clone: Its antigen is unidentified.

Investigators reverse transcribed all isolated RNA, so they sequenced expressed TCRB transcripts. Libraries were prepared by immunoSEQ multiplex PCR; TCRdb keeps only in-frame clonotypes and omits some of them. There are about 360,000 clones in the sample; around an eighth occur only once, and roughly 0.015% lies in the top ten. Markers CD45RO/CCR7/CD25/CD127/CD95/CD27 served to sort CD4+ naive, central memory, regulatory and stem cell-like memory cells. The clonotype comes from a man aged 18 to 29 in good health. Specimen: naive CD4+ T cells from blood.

CDR3 region: CASSFLGRSYTDTQYF. The CDR3 nucleotides are TGTGCCAGCAGTTTTCTGGGCCGCTCGTACACAGATACGCAGTATTTT. The rearrangement joins TRBV28 to TRBJ2-3; D is uncertain. Per the germline V gene, CDR1 is MDHEN and CDR2 is SYDVKM. This CDR3 contains 16 residues. Between the trimmed V and J ends, which lost 3 bases and 2 bases, there was a span of 15 bases.